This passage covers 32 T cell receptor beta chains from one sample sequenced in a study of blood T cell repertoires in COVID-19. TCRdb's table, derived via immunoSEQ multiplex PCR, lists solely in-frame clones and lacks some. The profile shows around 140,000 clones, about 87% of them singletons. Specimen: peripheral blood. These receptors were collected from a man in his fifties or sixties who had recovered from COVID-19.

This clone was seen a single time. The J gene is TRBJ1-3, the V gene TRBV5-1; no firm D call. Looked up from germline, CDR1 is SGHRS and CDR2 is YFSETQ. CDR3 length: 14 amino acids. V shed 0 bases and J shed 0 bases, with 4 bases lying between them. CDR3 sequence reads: CASSLDNSGNTIYF. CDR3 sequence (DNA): TGCGCCAGCAGCTTGGACAACTCTGGAAACACCATATATTTT.

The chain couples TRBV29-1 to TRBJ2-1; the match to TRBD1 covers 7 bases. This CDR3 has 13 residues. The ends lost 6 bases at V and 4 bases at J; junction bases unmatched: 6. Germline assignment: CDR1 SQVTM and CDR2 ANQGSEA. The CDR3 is CSVEGQKYNEQFF. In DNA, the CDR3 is TGCAGCGTCGAGGGACAGAAGTACAATGAGCAGTTCTTC.

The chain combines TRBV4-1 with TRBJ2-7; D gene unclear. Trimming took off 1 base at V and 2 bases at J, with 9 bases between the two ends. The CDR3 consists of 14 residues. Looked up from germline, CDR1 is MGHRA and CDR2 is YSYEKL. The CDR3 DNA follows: TGCGCCAGCAGCCAAGTTCACGACACCTACGAGCAGTACTTC. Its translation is CASSQVHDTYEQYF.

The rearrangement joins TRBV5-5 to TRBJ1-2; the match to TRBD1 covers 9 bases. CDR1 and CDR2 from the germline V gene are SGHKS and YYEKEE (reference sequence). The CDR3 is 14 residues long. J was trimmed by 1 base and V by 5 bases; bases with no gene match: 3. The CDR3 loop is CASRDRGLNYGYTF. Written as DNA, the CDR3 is TGTGCCAGCAGGGACAGGGGCCTTAACTATGGCTACACCTTC.

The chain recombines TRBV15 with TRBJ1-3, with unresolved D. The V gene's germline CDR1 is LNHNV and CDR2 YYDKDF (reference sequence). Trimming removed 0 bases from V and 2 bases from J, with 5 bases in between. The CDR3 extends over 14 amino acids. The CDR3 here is CATSRDTAGNTIYF. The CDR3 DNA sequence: TGTGCCACCAGCAGAGATACAGCTGGAAACACCATATATTTT.

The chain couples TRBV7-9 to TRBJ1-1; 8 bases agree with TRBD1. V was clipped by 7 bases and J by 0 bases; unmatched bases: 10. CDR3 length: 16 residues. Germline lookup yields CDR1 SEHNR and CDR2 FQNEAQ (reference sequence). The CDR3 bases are TGTGCCAGCACCCTAACAGGGGGGCATCTGAACACTGAAGCTTTCTTT. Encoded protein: CASTLTGGHLNTEAFF. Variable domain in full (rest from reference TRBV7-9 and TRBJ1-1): DTGVSQNPRHKITKRGQNVTFRCDPISEHNRLYWYRQTLGQGPEFLTYFQNEAQLEKSRLLSDRFSAERPKGSFSTLEIQRTEQGDSAMYLCASTLTGGHLNTEAFFGQGTRLTVV.

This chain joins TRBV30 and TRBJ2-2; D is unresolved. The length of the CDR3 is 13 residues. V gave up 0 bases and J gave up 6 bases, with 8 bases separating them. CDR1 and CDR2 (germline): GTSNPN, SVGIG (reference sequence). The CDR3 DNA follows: TGTGCCTGGAGTGTACTTGATCCCGGGGAGCTGTTTTTT. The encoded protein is CAWSVLDPGELFF.

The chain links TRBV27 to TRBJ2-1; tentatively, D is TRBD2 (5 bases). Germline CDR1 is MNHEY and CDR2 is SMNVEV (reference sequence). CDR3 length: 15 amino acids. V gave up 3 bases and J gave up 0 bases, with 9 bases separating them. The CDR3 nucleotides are TGTGCCAGCAGTTTCGCGGGTAGCTCCTACAATGAGCAGTTCTTC. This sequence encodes CASSFAGSSYNEQFF.

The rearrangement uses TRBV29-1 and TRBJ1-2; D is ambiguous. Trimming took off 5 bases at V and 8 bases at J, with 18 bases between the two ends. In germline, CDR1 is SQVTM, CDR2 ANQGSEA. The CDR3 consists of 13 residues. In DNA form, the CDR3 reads TGCAGCGTTCCCATCGCGGGGTTCTCAGGCTACACCTTC. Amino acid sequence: CSVPIAGFSGYTF. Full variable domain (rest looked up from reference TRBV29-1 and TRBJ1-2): SAVISQKPSRDICQRGTSLTIQCQVDSQVTMMFWYRQQPGQSLTLIATANQGSEATYESGFVIDKFPISRPNLTFSTLTVSNMSPEDSSIYLCSVPIAGFSGYTFGSGTRLTVV.

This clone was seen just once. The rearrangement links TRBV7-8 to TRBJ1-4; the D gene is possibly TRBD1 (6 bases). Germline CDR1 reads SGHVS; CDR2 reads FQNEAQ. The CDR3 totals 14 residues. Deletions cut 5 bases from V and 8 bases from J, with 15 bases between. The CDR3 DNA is TGTGCCAGCAGCCGAGAGCACAGGGAAGAAAAACTGTTTTTT. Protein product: CASSREHREEKLFF.

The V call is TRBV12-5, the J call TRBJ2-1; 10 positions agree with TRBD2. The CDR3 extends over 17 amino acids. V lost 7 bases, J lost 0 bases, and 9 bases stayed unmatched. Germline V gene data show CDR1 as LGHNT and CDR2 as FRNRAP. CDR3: CASAISGGPGSYNEQFF. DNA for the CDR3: TGTGCTAGTGCCATTAGCGGGGGGCCCGGCTCCTACAATGAGCAGTTCTTC.

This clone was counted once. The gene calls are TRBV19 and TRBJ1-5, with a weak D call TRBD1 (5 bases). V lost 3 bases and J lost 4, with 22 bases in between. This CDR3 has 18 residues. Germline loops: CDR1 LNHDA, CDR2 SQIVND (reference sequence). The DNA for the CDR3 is TGTGCCAGTAGTATTTTGGGGGGGGATGCCTCGTCGAATCAGCCCCAGCATTTT. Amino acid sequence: CASSILGGDASSNQPQHF.

CDR3 protein: CASSPVTGDDQPQHF. The CDR3 coding sequence is TGCGCCAGCAGCCCTGTGACAGGGGATGACCAGCCCCAGCATTTT. The chain carries TRBV4-1 and TRBJ1-5; TRBD1 matches 8 bases. The germline CDR1 and CDR2 sequences are MGHRA and YSYEKL. V was pared by 4 bases and J by 7 bases, with 9 bases of the junction left unmatched. CDR3 length: 15 residues.

The CDR3 is CASSDPAGGTGELFF. The DNA of the CDR3 is TGTGCCAGCAGTGACCCAGCGGGGGGCACCGGGGAGCTGTTTTTT. J is TRBJ2-2 and V is TRBV2; 9 positions agree with TRBD2. Trimming cost V 3 bases and J 4 bases; bases outside gene matches: 3. Germline V gives CDR1 SNHLY, CDR2 FYNNEI. This CDR3 has 15 residues.

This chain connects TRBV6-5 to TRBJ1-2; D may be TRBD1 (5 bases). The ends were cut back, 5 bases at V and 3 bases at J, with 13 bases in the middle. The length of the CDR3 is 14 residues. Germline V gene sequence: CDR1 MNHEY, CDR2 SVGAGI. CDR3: CASSRAGWDYGYTF. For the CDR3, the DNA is TGTGCCAGCAGTAGGGCAGGGTGGGACTATGGCTACACCTTC.

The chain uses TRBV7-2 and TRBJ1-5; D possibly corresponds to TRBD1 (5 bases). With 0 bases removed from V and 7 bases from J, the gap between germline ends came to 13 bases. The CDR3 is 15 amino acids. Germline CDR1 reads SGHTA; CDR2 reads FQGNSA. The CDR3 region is CASSLAGGGRQPQHF. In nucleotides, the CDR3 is TGTGCCAGCAGCTTAGCTGGGGGGGGGAGGCAGCCCCAGCATTTT.

Here the CDR3 DNA reads TGCGCCAGCAGCTCCGGATCACAGGGTTATTCCTACGAGCAGTACTTC. Its protein product is CASSSGSQGYSYEQYF. The chain has TRBV5-1 and TRBJ2-7; D is perhaps TRBD1 (6 bases). V gave up 3 bases and J gave up 1 base, with 17 bases separating them. The V gene's germline CDR1 is SGHRS and CDR2 YFSETQ. The CDR3 runs to 16 residues.

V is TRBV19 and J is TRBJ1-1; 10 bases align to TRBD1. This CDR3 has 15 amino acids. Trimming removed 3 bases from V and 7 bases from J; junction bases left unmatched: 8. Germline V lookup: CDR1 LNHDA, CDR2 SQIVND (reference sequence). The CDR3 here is CASSIGTGVRNEAFF. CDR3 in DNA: TGTGCCAGTAGTATTGGGACAGGGGTTCGGAATGAAGCTTTCTTT.

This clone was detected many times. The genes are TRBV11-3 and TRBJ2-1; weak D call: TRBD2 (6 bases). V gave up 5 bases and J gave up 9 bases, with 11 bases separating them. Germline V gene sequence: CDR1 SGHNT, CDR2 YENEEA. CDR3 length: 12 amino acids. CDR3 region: CASSQVGGEQFF. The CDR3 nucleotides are TGTGCCAGCAGCCAGGTCGGGGGTGAGCAGTTCTTC.

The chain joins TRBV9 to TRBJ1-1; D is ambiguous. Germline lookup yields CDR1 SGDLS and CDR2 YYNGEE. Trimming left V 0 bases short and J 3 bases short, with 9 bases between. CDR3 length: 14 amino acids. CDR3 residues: CASSVDGRYTEAFF. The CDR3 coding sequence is TGTGCCAGCAGCGTAGATGGCAGATACACTGAAGCTTTCTTT.

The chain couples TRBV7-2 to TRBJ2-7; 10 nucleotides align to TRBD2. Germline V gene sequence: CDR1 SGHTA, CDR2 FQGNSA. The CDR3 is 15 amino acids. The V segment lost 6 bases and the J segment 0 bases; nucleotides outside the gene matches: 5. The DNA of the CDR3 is TGTGCCAGCAGTTCATCTAGCGGGGGCTCCTACGAGCAGTACTTC. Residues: CASSSSSGGSYEQYF. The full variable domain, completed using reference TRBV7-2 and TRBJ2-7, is GAGVSQSPSNKVTEKGKDVELRCDPISGHTALYWYRQSLGQGLEFLIYFQGNSAPDKSGLPSDRFSAERTGGSVSTLTIQRTQQEDSAVYLCASSSSSGGSYEQYFGPGTRLTVT.

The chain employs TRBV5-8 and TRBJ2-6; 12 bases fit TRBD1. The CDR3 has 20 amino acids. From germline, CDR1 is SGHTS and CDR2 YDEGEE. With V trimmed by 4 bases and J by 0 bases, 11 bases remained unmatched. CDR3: CASSTGTGGLLLSGANVLTF. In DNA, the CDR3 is TGTGCCAGCAGCACCGGGACAGGGGGCCTTCTACTCTCTGGGGCCAACGTCCTGACTTTC.

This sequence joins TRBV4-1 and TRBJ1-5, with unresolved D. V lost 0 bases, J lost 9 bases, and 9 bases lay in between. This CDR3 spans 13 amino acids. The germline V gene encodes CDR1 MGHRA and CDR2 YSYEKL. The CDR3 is CASSQENWPPQHF. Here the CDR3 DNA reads TGCGCCAGCAGCCAAGAGAATTGGCCGCCCCAGCATTTT.

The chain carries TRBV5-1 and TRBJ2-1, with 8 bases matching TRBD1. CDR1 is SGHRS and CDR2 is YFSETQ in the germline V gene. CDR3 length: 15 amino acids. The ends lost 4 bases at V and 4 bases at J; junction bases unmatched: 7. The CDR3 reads CASSLTGGSYNEQFF. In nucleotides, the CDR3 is TGCGCCAGCAGCCTTACAGGGGGTTCTTACAATGAGCAGTTCTTC.

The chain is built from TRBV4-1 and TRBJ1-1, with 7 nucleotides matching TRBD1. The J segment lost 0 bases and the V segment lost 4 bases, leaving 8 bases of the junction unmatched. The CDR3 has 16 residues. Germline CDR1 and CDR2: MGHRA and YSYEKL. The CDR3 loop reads CASSRSPGQMNTEAFF. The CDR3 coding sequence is TGCGCCAGCAGCCGATCCCCGGGACAGATGAACACTGAAGCTTTCTTT.

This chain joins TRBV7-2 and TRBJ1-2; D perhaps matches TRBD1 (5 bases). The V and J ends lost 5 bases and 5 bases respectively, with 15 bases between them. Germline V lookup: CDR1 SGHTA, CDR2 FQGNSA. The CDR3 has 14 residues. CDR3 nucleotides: TGTGCCAGCAGCCCCGGGCCAGGGACTTATGGCTACACCTTC. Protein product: CASSPGPGTYGYTF.

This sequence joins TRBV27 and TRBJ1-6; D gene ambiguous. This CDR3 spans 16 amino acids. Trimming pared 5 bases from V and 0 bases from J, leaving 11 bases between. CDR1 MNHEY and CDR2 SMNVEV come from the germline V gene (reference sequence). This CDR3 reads CASSRGRSSYNSPLHF. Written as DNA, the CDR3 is TGTGCCAGCAGTCGTGGGAGAAGCTCCTATAATTCACCCCTCCACTTT.

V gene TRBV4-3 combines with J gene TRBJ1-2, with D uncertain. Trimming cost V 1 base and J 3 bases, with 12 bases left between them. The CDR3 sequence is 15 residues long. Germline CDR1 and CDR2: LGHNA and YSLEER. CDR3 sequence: CASSQVFMADYGYTF. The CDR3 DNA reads TGCGCCAGCAGCCAAGTATTCATGGCGGACTATGGCTACACCTTC.

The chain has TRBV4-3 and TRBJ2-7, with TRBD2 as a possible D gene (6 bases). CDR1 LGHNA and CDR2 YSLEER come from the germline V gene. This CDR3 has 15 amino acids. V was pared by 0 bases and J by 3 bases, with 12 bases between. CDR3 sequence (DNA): TGCGCCAGCAGCCAAGAGGGCGGGGAGCTCTACGAGCAGTACTTC. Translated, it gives CASSQEGGELYEQYF.

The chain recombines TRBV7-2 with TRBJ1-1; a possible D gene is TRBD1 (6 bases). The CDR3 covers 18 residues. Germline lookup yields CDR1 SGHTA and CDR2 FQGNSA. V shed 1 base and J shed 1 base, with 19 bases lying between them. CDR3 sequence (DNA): TGTGCCAGCAGCTTAGTTGGGGGCAGTCGAATTAGGAACACTGAAGCTTTCTTT. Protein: CASSLVGGSRIRNTEAFF.

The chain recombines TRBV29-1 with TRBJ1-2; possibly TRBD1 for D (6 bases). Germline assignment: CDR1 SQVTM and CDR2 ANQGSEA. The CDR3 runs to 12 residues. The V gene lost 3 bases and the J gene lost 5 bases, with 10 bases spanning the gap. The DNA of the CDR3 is TGCAGCGTTGACACCCAGGGGTATGGCTACACCTTC. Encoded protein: CSVDTQGYGYTF.

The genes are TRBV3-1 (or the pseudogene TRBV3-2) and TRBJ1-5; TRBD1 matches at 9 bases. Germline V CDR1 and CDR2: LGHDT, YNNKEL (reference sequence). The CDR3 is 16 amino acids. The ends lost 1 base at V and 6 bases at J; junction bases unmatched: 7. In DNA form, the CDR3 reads TGTGCCAGCAGCCAAGCAGACAGGGGGAACGGTCAGCCCCAGCATTTT. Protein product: CASSQADRGNGQPQHF.